What follows describes a single T cell receptor (beta chain). All participating donors were Caucasian adults from Nashville, Tennessee. The sample belongs to a study of shared clonotypes between healthy human individuals. Study overall: There were three CD4 naive, three CD4 memory, two CD8 naive and one CD8 memory plates per donor.

The CDR3 length is 16 residues. Deletions cut 0 bases from V and 4 bases from J, with 15 bases between. Germline-derived CDR1 and CDR2 are LGHNA and YSLEER. TCRdb keeps only in-frame clones here, not all; method: immunoSEQ multiplex PCR. In the table there are some 2,000,000 clones, under 97% of which are singletons. The gene calls are TRBV4-3 and TRBJ1-1, with TRBD1 as a possible D gene (5 bases). The sample comprised naive CD4+ T cells sorted from blood. This sample's subset: CD45RA+ positively selected. The clonotype was recovered from a man between 18 and 35 years old in good health. CDR3 nucleotides: TGCGCCAGCAGCCAAGATGCGGCCAGGGTAGCCACTGAAGCTTTCTTT. Translating it yields CASSQDAARVATEAFF.